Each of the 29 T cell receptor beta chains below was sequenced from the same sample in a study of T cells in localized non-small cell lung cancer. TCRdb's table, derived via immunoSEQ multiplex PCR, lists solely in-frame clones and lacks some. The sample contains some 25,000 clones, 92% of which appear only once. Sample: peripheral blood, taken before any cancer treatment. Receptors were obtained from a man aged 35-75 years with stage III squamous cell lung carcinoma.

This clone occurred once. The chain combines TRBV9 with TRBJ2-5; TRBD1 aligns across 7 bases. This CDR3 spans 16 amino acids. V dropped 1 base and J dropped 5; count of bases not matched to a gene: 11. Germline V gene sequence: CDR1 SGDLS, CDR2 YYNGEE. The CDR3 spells CASSVPKGGCRETQYF. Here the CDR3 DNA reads TGTGCCAGCAGCGTACCAAAAGGGGGCTGTAGGGAGACCCAGTACTTC.

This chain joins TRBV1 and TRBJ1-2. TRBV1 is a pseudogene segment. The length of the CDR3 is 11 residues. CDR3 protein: CTSSQATCYTF. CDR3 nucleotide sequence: TGCACCAGCAGCCAAGCTACTTGCTACACCTTC.

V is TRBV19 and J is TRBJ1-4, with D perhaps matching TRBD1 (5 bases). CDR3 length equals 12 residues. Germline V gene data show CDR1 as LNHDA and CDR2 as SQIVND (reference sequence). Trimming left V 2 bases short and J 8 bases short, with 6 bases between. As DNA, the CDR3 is TGTGCCAGTAGTATATGGGGCGAAAAACTGTTTTTT. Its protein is CASSIWGEKLFF.

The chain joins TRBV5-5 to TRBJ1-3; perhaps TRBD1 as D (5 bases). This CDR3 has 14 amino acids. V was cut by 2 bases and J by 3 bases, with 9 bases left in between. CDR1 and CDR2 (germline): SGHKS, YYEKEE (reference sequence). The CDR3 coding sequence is TGTGCCAGCAGCTTAGGGACGGGTGGAAACACCATATATTTT. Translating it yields CASSLGTGGNTIYF.

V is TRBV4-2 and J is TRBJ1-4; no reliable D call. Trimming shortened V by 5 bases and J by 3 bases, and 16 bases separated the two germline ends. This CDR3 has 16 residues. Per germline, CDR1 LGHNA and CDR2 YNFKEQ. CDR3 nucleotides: TGTGCCAGCAGCAAGAGTAGGTACTCGGCTAATGAAAAACTGTTTTTT. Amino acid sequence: CASSKSRYSANEKLFF.

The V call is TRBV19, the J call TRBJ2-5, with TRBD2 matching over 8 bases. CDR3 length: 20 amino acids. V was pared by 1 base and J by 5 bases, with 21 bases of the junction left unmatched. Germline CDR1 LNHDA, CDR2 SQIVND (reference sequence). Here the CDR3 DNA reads TGTGCCAGTAGTATAGTATCCCCCGGGAGGGGGGGAAGGTCACAGGAGACCCAGTACTTC. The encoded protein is CASSIVSPGRGGRSQETQYF.

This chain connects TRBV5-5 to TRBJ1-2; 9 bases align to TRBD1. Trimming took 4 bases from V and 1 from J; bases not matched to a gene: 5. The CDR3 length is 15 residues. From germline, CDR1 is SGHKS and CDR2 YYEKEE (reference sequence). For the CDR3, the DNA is TGTGCCAGCAGCCCGGGACAGGGAGGTAACTATGGCTACACCTTC. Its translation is CASSPGQGGNYGYTF.

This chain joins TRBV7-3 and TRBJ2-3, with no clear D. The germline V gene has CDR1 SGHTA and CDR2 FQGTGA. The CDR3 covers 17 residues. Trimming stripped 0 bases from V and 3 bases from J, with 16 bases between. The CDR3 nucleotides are TGTGCCAGCAGCTTAACGGCTCCGCGCGCCGGGACAGATACGCAGTATTTT. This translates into CASSLTAPRAGTDTQYF. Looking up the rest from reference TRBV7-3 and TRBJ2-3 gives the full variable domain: GAGVSQTPSNKVTEKGKYVELRCDPISGHTALYWYRQSLGQGPEFLIYFQGTGAADDSGLPNDRFFAVRPEGSVSTLKIQRTERGDSAVYLCASSLTAPRAGTDTQYFGPGTRLTVL.

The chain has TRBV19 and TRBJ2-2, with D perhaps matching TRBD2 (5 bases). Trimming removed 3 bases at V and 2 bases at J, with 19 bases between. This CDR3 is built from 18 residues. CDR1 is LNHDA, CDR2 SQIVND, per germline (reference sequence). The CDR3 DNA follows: TGTGCCAGTAGTATGGGCGGGTCATCCCTCCTCAACACCGGGGAGCTGTTTTTT. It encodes CASSMGGSSLLNTGELFF.

The CDR3 nucleotides read TGTGCCAGCAGTGAAGTCAGGGCGGGATCTGGCGAGCAGTACTTC. Translation gives CASSEVRAGSGEQYF. This chain joins TRBV2 and TRBJ2-7; possible D gene TRBD2, 6 bases. The CDR3 extends over 15 amino acids. In germline, CDR1 is SNHLY, CDR2 FYNNEI. The V end was cut by 1 base, the J end by 6 bases, with 16 bases between.

This chain's CDR3 is CASSPGLAGDKDTQYF. The CDR3, as DNA: TGCGCCAGCAGCCCCGGACTAGCGGGGGACAAAGATACGCAGTATTTT. This chain connects TRBV5-1 to TRBJ2-3; 13 nucleotides agree with TRBD2. This CDR3 region has 16 residues. CDR1 and CDR2 (germline): SGHRS, YFSETQ. The V and J ends lost 4 bases and 5 bases, in that order; junction bases with no gene match: 7. Supplemented by reference TRBV5-1 and TRBJ2-3, the full variable domain reads KAGVTQTPRYLIKTRGQQVTLSCSPISGHRSVSWYQQTPGQGLQFLFEYFSETQRNKGNFPGRFSGRQFSNSRSEMNVSTLELGDSALYLCASSPGLAGDKDTQYFGPGTRLTVL.

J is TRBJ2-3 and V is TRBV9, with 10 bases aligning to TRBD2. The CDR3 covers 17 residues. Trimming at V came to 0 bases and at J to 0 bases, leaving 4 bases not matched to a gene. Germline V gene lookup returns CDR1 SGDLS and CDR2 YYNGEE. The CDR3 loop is CASSVAPGLASTDTQYF. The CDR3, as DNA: TGTGCCAGCAGCGTAGCCCCGGGACTAGCGAGCACAGATACGCAGTATTTT.

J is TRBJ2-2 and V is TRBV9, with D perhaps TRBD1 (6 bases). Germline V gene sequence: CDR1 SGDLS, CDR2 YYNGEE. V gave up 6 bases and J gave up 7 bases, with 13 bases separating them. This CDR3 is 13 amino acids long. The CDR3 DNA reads TGTGCCAGCACCCCGAGGGGGAGCGGGGAGCTGTTTTTT. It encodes CASTPRGSGELFF.

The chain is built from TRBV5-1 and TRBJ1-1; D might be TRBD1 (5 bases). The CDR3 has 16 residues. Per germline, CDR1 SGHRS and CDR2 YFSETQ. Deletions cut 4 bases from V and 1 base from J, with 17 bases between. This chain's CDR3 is CASSASLTVTNTEAFF. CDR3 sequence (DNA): TGCGCCAGCAGCGCCTCCCTGACAGTCACGAACACTGAAGCTTTCTTT.

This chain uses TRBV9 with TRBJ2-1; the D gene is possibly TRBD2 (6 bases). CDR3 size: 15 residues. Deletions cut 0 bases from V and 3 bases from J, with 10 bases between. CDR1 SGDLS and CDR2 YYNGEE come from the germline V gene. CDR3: CASSVEASDYNEQFF. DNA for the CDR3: TGTGCCAGCAGCGTAGAGGCTAGCGACTACAATGAGCAGTTCTTC.

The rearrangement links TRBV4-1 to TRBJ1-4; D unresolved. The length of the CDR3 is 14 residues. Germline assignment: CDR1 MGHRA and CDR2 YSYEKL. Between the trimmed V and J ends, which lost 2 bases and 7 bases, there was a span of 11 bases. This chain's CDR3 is CASSQPPPGEKLFF. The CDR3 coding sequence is TGCGCCAGCAGCCAACCCCCCCCCGGTGAAAAACTGTTTTTT.

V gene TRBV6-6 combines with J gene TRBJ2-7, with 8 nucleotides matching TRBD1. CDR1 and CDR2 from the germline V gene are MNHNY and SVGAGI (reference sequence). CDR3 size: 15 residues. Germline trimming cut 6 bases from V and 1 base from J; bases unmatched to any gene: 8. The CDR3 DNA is TGTGCCAGCAGGCTAGGACAGGGAAGATCCTACGAGCAGTACTTC. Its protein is CASRLGQGRSYEQYF.

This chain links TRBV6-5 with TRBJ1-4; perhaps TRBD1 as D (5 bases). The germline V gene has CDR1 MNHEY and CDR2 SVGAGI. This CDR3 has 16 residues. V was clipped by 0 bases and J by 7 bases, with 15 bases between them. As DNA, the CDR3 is TGTGCCAGCAGTTACTCGAGTATTGCAGGGAGTGAAAAACTGTTTTTT. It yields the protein CASSYSSIAGSEKLFF.

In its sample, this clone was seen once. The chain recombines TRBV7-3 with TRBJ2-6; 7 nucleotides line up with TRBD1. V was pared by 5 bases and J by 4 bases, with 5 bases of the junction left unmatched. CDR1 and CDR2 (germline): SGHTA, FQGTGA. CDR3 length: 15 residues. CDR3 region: CASSPTGPGANVLTF. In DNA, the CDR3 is TGTGCCAGCAGCCCGACAGGGCCCGGGGCCAACGTCCTGACTTTC. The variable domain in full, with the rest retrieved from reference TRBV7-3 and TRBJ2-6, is GAGVSQTPSNKVTEKGKYVELRCDPISGHTALYWYRQSLGQGPEFLIYFQGTGAADDSGLPNDRFFAVRPEGSVSTLKIQRTERGDSAVYLCASSPTGPGANVLTFGAGSRLTVL.

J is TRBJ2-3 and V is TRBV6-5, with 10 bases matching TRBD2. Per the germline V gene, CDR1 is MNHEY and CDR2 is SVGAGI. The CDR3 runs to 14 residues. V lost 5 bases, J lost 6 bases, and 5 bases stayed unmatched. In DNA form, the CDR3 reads TGTGCCAGCAGTCCAGCGGGGGGGCGGGATACGCAGTATTTT. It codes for CASSPAGGRDTQYF.

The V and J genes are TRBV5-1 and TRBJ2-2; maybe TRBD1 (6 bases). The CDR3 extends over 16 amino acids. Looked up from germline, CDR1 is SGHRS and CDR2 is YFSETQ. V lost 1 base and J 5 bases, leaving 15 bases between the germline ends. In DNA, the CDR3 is TGCGCCAGCAGCTTGAGTGGGACACCAAATACCGGGGAGCTGTTTTTT. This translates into CASSLSGTPNTGELFF.

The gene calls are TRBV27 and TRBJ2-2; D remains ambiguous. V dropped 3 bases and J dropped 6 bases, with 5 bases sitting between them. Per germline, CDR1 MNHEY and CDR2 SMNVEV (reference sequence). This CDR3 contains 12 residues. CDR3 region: CASSFLSGELFF. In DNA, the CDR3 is TGTGCCAGCAGTTTCCTATCCGGGGAGCTGTTTTTT.

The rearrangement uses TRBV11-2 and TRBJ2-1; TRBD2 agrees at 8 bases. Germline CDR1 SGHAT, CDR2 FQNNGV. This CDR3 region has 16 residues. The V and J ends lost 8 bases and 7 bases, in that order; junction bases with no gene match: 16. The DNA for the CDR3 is TGTGCCAGCGCCCTGGGAGCGGGAGTTTCTGATAATGAGCAGTTCTTC. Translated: CASALGAGVSDNEQFF.

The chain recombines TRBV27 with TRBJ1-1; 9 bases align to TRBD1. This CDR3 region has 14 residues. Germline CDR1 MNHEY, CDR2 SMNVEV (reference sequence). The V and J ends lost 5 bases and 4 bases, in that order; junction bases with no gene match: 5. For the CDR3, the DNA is TGTGCCAGCAGTCGAGGACAGGGGATCACTGAAGCTTTCTTT. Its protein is CASSRGQGITEAFF.

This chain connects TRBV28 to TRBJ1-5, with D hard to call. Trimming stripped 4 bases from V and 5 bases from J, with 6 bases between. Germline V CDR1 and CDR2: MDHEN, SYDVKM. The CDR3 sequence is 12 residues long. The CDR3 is CASSSSHQPQHF. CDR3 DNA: TGTGCCAGCAGTTCCAGCCATCAGCCCCAGCATTTT.

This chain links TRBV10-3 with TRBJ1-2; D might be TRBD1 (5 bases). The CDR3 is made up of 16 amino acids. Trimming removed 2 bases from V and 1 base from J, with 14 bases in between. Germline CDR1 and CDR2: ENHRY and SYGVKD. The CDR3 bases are TGTGCCATCAGTGAGCGGGGGACGGGACGTAACTATGGCTACACCTTC. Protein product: CAISERGTGRNYGYTF.

CDR3 sequence reads: CASSLVSPRGTGELFF. The CDR3 DNA sequence: TGTGCCAGCAGCTTAGTGTCCCCGCGGGGCACCGGGGAGCTGTTTTTT. The V gene is TRBV7-6, the J gene TRBJ2-2; possible D gene TRBD2, 6 bases. Between the trimmed V and J ends, which lost 1 base and 4 bases, there was a span of 13 bases. Germline V lookup: CDR1 SGHVS, CDR2 FNYEAQ. The CDR3 has 16 residues.

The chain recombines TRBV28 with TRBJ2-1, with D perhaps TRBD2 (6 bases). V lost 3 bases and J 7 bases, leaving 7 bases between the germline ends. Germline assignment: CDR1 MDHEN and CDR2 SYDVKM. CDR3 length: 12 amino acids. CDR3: CASSLGGNEQFF. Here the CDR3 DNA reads TGTGCCAGCAGTTTGGGGGGTAATGAGCAGTTCTTC.

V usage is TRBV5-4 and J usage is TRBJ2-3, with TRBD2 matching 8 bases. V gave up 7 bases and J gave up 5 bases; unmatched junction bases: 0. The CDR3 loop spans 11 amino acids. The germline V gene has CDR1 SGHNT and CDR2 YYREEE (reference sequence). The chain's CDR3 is CASAGGDTQYF. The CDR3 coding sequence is TGTGCCAGCGCGGGGGGAGATACGCAGTATTTT.